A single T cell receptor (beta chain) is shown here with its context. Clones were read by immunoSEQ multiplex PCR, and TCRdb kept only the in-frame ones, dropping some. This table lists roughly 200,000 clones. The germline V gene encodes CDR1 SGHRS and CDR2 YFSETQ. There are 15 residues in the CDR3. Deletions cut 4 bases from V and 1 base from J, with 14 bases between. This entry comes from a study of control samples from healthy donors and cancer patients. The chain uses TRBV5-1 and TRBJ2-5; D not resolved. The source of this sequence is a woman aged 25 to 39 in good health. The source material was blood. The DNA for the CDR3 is TGCGCCAGCAGCAACCAGGTAGGGCTCCAAGAGACCCAGTACTTC. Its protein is CASSNQVGLQETQYF. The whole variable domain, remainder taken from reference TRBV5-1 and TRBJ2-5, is KAGVTQTPRYLIKTRGQQVTLSCSPISGHRSVSWYQQTPGQGLQFLFEYFSETQRNKGNFPGRFSGRQFSNSRSEMNVSTLELGDSALYLCASSNQVGLQETQYFGPGTRLLVL.